The entry below describes one T cell receptor (beta chain). CDR1 is SGHNT, CDR2 YYREEE, per germline (reference sequence). This CDR3 comprises 16 residues. Trimming took off 0 bases at V and 0 bases at J, with 9 bases between the two ends. These data are taken from a study of blood T cell repertoires in COVID-19. Study details: The cDNA or gDNA used as material had been derived from T cells, B-cell-depleted T cells, or PBMCs.

Sequencing was performed with immunoSEQ multiplex PCR; in TCRdb, only in-frame clones are kept and a portion is missing. The sample has 60,000 to 90,000 clones, about 73% seen once. This sequence was found in a man aged 55 to 70 with acute or convalescent COVID-19. Source material: peripheral blood. The gene calls are TRBV5-4 and TRBJ2-2; D unresolved. CDR3 in amino acids: CASSLGATSNTGELFF. For the CDR3, the DNA is TGTGCCAGCAGCTTGGGGGCGACATCGAACACCGGGGAGCTGTTTTTT.